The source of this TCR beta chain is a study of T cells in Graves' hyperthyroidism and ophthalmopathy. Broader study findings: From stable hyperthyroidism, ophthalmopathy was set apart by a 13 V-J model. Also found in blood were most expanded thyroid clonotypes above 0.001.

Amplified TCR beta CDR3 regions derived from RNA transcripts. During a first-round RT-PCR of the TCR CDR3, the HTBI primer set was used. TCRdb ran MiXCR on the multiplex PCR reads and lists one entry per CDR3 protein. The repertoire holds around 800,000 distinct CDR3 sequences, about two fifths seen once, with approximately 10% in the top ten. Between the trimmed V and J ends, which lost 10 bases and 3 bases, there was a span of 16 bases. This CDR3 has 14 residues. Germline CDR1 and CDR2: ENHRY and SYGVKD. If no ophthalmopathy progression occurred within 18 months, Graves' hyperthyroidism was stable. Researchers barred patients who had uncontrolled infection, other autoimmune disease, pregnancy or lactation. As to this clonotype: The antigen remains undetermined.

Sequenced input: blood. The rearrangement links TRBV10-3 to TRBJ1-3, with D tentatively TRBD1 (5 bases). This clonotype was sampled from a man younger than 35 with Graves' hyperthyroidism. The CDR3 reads CASSTGGSGNTIYF. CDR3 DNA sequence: TGTGCCAGCAGCACGGGGGGGAGTGGAAACACCATATATTTT.